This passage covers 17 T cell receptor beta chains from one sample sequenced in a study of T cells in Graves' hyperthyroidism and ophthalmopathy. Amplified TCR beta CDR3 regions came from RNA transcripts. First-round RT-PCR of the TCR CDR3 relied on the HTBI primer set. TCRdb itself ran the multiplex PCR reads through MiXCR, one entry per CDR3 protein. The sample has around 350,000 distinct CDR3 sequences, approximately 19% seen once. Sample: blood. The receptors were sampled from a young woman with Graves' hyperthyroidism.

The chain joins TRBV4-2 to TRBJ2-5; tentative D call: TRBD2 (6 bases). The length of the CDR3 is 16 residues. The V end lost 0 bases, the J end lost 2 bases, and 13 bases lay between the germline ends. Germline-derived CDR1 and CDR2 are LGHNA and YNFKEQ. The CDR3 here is CASSQDPIAGQETQYF. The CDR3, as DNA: TGTGCCAGCAGCCAAGACCCCATTGCGGGACAAGAGACCCAGTACTTC.

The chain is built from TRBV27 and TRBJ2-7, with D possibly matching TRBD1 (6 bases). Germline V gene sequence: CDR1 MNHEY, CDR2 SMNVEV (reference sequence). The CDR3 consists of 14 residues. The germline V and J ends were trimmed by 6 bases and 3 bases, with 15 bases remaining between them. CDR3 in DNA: TGTGCCAGCAGGCAACGGGGACACTTCTACGAGCAGTACTTC. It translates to CASRQRGHFYEQYF.

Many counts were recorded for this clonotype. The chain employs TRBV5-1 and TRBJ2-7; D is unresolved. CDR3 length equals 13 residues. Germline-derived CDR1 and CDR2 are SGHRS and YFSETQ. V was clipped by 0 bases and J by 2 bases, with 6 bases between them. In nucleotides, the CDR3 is TGCGCCAGCAGCTTGGAATACACCTACGAGCAGTACTTC. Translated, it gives CASSLEYTYEQYF.

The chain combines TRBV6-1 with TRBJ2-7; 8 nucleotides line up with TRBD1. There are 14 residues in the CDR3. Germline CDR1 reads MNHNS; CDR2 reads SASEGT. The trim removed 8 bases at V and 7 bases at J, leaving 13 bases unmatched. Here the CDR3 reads CASGQQGVREEQYF. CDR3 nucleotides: TGTGCCAGCGGACAACAGGGGGTAAGGGAAGAGCAGTACTTC.

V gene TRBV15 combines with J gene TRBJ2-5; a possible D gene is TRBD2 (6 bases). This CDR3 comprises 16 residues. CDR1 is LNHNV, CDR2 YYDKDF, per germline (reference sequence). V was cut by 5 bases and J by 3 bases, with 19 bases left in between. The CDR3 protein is CATSHPLLGGEETQYF. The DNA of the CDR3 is TGTGCCACCAGCCACCCGCTCCTTGGCGGGGAAGAGACCCAGTACTTC.

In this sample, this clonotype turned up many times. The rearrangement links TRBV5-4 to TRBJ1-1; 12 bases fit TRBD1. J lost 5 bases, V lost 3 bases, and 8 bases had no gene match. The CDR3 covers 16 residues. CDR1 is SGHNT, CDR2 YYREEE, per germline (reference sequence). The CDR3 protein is CASSSGTGGARTEAFF. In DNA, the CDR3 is TGTGCCAGCAGCTCCGGGACAGGGGGCGCGAGAACTGAAGCTTTCTTT. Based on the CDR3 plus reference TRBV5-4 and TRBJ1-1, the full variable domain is ETGVTQSPTHLIKTRGQQVTLRCSSQSGHNTVSWYQQALGQGPQFIFQYYREEENGRGNFPPRFSGLQFPNYSSELNVNALELDDSALYLCASSSGTGGARTEAFFGQGTRLTVV.

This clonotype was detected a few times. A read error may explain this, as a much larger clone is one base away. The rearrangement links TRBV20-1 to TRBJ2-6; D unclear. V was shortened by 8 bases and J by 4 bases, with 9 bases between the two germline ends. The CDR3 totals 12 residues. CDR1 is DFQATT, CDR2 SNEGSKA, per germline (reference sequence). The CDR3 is CSSTGGANVLTF. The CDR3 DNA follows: TGCAGTTCAACTGGCGGGGCCAACGTCCTGACTTTC.

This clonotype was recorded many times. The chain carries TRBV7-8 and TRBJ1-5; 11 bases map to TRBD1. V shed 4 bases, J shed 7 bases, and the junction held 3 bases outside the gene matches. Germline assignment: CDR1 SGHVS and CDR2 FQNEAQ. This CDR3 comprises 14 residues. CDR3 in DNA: TGTGCCAGCAGCTGGGACAGGGGGGGACAGCCCCAGCATTTT. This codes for CASSWDRGGQPQHF.

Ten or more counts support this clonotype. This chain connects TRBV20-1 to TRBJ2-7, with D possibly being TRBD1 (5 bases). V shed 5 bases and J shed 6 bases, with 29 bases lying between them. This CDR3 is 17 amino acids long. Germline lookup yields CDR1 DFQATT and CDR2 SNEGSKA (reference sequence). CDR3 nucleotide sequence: TGCAGTGCTTACTTGACAGAGACCCAAGAGTCGAGATTCGAGCAGTACTTC. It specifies CSAYLTETQESRFEQYF.

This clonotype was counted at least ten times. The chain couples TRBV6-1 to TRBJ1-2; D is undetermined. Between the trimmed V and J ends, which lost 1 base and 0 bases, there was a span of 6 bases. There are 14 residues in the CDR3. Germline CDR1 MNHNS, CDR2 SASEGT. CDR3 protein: CASSEDSTNYGYTF. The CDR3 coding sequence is TGTGCCAGCAGTGAAGACTCGACTAACTATGGCTACACCTTC.

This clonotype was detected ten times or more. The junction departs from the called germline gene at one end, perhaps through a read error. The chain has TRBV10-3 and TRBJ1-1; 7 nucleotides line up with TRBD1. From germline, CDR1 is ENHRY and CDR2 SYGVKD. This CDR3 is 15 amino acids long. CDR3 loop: CAIGTQGGYNTEVFF. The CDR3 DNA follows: TGTGCCATCGGAACCCAGGGGGGTTACAACACTGAAGTTTTCTTT.

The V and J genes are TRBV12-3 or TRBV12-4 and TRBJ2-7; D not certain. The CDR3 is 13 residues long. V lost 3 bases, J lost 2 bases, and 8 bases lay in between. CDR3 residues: CASSFGLPYEQYF. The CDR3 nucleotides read TGTGCCAGCAGTTTTGGGCTGCCCTACGAGCAGTACTTC.

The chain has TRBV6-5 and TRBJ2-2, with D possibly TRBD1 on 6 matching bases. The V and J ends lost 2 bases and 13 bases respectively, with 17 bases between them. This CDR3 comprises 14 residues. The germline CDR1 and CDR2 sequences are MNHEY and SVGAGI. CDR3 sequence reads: CASSYGGGALGLFF. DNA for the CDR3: TGTGCCAGCAGTTACGGTGGGGGCGCGTTGGGGCTGTTTTTT.

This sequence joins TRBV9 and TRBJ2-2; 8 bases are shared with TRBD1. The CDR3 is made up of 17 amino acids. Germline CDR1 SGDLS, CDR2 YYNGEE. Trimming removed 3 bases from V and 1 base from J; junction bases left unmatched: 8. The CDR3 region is CASSASRDRGNTGELFF. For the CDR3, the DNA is TGTGCCAGCAGCGCCTCCCGAGACAGGGGGAACACCGGGGAGCTGTTTTTT. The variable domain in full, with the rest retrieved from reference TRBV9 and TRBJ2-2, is DSGVTQTPKHLITATGQRVTLRCSPRSGDLSVYWYQQSLDQGLQFLIQYYNGEERAKGNILERFSAQQFPDLHSELNLSSLELGDSALYFCASSASRDRGNTGELFFGEGSRLTVL.

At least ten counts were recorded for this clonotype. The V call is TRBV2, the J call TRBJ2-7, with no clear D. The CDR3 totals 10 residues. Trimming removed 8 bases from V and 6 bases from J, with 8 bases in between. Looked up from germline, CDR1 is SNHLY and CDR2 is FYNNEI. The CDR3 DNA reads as TGTGCCAGCGAGTTTCGCGAGCAGTACTTC. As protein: CASEFREQYF.

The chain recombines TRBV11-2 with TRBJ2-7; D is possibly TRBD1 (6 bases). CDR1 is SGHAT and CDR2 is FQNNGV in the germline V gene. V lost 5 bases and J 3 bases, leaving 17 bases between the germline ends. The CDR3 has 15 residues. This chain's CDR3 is CASSPALAGDYEQYF. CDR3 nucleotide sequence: TGTGCCAGCAGCCCAGCATTGGCAGGGGACTACGAGCAGTACTTC.

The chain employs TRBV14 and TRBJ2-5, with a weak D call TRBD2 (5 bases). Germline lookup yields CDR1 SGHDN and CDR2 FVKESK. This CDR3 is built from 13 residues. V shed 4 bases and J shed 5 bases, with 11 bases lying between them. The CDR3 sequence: CASSPGVWETQYF. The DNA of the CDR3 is TGTGCCAGCAGCCCCGGGGTCTGGGAGACCCAGTACTTC.